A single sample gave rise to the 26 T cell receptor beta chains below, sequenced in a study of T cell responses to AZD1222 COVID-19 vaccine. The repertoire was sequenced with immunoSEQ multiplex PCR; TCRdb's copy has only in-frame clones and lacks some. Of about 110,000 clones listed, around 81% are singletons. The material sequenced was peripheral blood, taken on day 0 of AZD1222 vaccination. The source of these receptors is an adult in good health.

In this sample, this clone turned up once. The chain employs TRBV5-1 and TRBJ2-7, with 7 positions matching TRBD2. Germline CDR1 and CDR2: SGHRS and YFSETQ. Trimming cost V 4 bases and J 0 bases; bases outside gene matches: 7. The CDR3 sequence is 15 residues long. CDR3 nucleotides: TGCGCCAGCAGCCTTACTAGCGATCGCTCCTACGAGCAGTACTTC. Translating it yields CASSLTSDRSYEQYF.

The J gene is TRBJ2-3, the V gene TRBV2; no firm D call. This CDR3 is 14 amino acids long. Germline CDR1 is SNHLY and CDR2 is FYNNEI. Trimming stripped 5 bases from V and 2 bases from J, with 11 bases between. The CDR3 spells CASSPTETTDTQYF. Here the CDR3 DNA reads TGTGCCAGCAGTCCGACCGAAACCACAGATACGCAGTATTTT.

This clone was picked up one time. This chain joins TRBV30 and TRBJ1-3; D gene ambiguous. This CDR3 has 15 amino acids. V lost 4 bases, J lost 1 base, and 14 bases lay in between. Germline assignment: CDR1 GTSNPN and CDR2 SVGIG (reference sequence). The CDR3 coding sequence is TGTGCCTGGATCCCCCTGGGAGGTTCTGGAAACACCATATATTTT. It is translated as CAWIPLGGSGNTIYF.

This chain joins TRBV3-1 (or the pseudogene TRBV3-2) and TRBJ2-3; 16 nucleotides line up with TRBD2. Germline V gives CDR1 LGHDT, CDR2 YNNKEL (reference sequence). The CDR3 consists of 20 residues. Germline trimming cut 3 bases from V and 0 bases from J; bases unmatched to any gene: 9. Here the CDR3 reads CASSHPRGLAGGSSTDTQYF. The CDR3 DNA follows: TGTGCCAGCAGCCACCCGAGGGGACTAGCGGGGGGGTCAAGCACAGATACGCAGTATTTT.

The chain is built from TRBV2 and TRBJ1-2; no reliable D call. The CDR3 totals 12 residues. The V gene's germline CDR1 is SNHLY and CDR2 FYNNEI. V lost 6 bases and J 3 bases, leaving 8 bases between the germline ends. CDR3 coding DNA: TGTGCCAGCAGAGACAAGTACTATGGCTACACCTTC. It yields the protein CASRDKYYGYTF.

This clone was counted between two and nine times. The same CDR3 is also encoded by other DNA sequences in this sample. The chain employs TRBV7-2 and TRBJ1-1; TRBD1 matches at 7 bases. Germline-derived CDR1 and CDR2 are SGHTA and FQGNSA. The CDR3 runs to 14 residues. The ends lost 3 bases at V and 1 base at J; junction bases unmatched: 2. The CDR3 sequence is CASSLQGGNTEAFF. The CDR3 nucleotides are TGTGCCAGCAGCTTGCAGGGGGGGAACACTGAAGCTTTCTTT.

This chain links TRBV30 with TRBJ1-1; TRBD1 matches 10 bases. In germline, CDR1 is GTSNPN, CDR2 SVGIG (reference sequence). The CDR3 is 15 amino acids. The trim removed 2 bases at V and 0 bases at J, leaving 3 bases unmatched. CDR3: CAWSRTGGVNTEAFF. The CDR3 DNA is TGTGCCTGGAGTCGGACAGGGGGGGTGAACACTGAAGCTTTCTTT.

The DNA for the CDR3 is TGTGCCAGCAGTTTATCCGAACCTGAGCAGTTCTTC. Translated: CASSLSEPEQFF. The V gene is TRBV27, the J gene TRBJ2-1; D is uncertain. CDR1 and CDR2 (germline): MNHEY, SMNVEV (reference sequence). V was pared by 0 bases and J by 9 bases, with 6 bases between. The CDR3 loop spans 12 amino acids.

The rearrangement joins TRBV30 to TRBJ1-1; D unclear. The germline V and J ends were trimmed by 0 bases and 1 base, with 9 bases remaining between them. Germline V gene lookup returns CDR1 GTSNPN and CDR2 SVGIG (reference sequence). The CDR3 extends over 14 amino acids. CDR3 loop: CAWSVGSGNTEAFF. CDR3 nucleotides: TGTGCCTGGAGTGTAGGGAGCGGGAACACTGAAGCTTTCTTT.

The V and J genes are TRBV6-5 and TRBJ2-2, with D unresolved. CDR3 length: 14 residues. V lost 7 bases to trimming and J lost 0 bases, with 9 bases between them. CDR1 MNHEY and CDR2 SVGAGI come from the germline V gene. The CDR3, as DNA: TGTGCCAGCAAAGTAACCGCGAACACCGGGGAGCTGTTTTTT. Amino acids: CASKVTANTGELFF.

This CDR3 reads CASSNGQGVWETQYF. Written as DNA, the CDR3 is TGTGCCAGCAGTAACGGACAGGGGGTATGGGAGACCCAGTACTTC. This chain links TRBV6-5 with TRBJ2-5; TRBD1 matches at 10 bases. Per the germline V gene, CDR1 is MNHEY and CDR2 is SVGAGI. V lost 5 bases and J lost 5; bases outside the gene matches: 8. This CDR3 is 15 amino acids long.

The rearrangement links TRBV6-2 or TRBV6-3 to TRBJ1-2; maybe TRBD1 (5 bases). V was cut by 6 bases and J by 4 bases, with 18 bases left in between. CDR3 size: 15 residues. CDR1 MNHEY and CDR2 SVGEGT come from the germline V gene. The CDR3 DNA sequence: TGTGCCAGCAGCGACCCCGCGGGGGACGGCTATGGCTACACCTTC. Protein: CASSDPAGDGYGYTF.

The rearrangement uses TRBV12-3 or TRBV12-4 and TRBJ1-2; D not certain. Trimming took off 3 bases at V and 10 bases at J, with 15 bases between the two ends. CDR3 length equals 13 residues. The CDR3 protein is CASSLGSGSSYTF. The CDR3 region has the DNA TGTGCCAGCAGTTTGGGAAGCGGGTCCTCCTACACCTTC.

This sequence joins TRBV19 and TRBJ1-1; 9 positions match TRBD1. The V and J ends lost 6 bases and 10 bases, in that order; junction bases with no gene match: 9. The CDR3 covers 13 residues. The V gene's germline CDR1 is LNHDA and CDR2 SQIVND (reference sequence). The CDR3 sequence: CASRDRGGVGAFF. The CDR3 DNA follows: TGTGCCAGTAGGGACAGGGGCGGTGTTGGAGCTTTCTTT.

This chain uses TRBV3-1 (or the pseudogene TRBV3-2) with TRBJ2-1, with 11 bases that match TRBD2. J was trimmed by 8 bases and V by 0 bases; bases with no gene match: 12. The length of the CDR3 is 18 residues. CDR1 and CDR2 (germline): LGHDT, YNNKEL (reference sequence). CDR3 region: CASSQEKISGRVGDEQFF. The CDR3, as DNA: TGTGCCAGCAGCCAAGAAAAGATTAGCGGGAGGGTTGGAGATGAGCAGTTCTTC.

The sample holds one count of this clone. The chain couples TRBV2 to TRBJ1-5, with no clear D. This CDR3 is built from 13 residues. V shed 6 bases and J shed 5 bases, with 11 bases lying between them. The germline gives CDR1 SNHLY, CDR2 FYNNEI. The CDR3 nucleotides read TGTGCCAGCAGAGTCGGTGGGGATCAGCCCCAGCATTTT. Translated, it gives CASRVGGDQPQHF.

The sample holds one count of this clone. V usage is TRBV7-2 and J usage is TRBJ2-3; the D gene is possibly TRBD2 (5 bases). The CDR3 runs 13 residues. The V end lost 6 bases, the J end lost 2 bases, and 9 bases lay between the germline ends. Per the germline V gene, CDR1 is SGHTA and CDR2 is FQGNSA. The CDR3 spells CASRPSSTDTQYF. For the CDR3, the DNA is TGTGCCAGCAGACCTAGCTCCACAGATACGCAGTATTTT.

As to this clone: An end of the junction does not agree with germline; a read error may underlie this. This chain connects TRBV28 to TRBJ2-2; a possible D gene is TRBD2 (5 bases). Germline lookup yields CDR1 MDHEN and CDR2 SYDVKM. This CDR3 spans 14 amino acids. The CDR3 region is CASSLPGEHRGAVF. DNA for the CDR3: TGTGCCAGCAGTCTACCCGGCGAACACCGGGGAGCTGTTTTT.

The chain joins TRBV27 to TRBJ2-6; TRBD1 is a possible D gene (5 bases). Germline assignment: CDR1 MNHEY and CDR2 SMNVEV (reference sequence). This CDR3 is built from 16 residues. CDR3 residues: CGSGQTMGSGANVLTF. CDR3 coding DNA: TGTGGTTCAGGGCAGACGATGGGCTCTGGGGCCAACGTCCTGACTTTC.

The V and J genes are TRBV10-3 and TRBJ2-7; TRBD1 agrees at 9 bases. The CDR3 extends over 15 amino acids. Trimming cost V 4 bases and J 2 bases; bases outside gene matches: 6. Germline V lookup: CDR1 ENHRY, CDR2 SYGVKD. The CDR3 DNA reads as TGTGCCATCAGTGGCCTGGGACAGGGCGCCTACGAGCAGTACTTC. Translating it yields CAISGLGQGAYEQYF.

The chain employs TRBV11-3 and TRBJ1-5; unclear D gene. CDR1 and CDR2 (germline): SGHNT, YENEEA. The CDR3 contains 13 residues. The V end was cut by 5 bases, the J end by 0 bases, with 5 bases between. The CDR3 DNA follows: TGTGCCAGCAGCGTGGATAGCAATCAGCCCCAGCATTTT. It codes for CASSVDSNQPQHF.

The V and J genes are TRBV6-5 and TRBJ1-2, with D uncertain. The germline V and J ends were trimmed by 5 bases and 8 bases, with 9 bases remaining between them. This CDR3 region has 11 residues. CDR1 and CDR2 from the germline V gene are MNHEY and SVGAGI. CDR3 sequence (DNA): TGTGCCAGCAGTCCCGGGGTCGGCTACACCTTC. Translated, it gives CASSPGVGYTF.

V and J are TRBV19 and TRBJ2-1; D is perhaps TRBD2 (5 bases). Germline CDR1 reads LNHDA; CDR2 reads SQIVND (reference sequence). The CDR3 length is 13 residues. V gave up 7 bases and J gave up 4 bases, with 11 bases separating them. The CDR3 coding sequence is TGTGCCAGTAAACCGAGCGGTTACAATGAGCAGTTCTTC. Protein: CASKPSGYNEQFF.

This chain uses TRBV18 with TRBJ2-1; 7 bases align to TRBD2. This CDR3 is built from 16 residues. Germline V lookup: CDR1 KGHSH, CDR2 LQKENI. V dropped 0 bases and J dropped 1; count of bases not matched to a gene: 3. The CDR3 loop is CASSPPLGRSYNEQFF. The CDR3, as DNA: TGTGCCAGCTCACCACCCCTCGGGAGGTCCTACAATGAGCAGTTCTTC.

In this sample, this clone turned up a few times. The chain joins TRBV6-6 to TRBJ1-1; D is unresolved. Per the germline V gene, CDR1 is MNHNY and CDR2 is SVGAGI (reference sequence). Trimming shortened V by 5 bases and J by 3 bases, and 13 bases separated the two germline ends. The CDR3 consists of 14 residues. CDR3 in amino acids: CASSRSTGDTEAFF. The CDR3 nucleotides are TGTGCCAGCAGTCGATCTACTGGGGACACTGAAGCTTTCTTT.

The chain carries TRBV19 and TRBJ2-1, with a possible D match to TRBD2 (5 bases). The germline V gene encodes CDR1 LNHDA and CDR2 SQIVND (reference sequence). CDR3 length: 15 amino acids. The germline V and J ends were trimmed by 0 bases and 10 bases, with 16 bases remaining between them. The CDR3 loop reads CASSIDQVGVREQFF. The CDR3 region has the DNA TGTGCCAGTAGTATAGATCAGGTGGGAGTTAGGGAGCAGTTCTTC.